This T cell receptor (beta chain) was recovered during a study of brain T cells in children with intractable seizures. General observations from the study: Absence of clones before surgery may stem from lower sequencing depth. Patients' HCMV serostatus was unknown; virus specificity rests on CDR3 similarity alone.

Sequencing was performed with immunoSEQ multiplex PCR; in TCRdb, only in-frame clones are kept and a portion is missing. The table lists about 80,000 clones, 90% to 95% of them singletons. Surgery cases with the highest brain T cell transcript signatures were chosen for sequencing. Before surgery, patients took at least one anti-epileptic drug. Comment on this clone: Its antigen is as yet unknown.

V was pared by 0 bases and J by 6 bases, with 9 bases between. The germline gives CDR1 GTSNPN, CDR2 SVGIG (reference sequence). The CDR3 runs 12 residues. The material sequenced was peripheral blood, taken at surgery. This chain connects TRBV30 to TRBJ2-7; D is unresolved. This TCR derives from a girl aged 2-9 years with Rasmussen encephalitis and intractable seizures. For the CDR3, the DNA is TGTGCCTGGAGTGTCCGTGTGGCCGAGCAGTACTTC. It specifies CAWSVRVAEQYF.